This T cell receptor (beta chain) was identified during a study of cytomegalovirus exposure and HLA in healthy donors. Study-level findings and limits: In vitro experiments confirmed that a few CMV-associated chains were specific for CMV antigens. In a later analysis, a genetic analysis reported fewer productive-TCR N-insertions in an Asian-associated ancestry cluster than the cohort average. V- and J-gene trimming of TCR beta was linked (in a later analysis) to a missense DCLRE1C variant. Analyses of presence/absence relied on an assumption of roughly uniform sequencing depth across donors.

About this clone: What it recognizes is unknown.

Germline values: CDR1 GTSNPN, CDR2 SVGIG (reference sequence). The CDR3 loop spans 11 amino acids. Trimming took 1 base from V and 10 from J, leaving 10 bases between them. The study ran its PCR with 60 Vbeta and 13 Jbeta primers. Profiling relied on immunoSEQ multiplex PCR, and the TCRdb table lists in-frame clones only, not all of them. Of 100,000 to 150,000 clones listed, over 60% are singletons. This chain links TRBV30 with TRBJ1-1; TRBD1 is a possible D gene (6 bases). The receptor was derived from a woman in her sixties or seventies in good health and CMV-seropositive. The sample taken for sequencing was PBMCs. CDR3 bases: TGTGCCTGGAGTGCGAGGGGGGGAGCTTTCTTT. Translated, it gives CAWSARGGAFF. The entire variable domain, with the rest obtained from reference TRBV30 and TRBJ1-1, is as follows: SQTIHQWPATLVQPVGSPLSLECTVEGTSNPNLYWYRQAAGRGLQLLFYSVGIGQISSEVPQNLSASRPQDRQFILSSKKLLLSDSGFYLCAWSARGGAFFGQGTRLTVV.